The 10 T cell receptor beta chains below were found in one sample sequenced in a study of cytomegalovirus exposure and HLA in healthy donors. Use of 60 Vbeta and 13 Jbeta primers characterized the PCR. Sequencing used immunoSEQ multiplex PCR; TCRdb keeps in-frame clones, though not all of them. The data show under 200,000 clones, 80% seen once. Sequencing was carried out using PBMCs. These receptors all come from a man aged 35 to 55 in good health and CMV-seropositive.

The rearrangement links TRBV2 to TRBJ2-5; no firm D call. In germline, CDR1 is SNHLY, CDR2 FYNNEI. CDR3 length: 14 amino acids. V gave up 3 bases and J gave up 5 bases, with 13 bases separating them. The chain's CDR3 is CASSDVAASETQYF. In DNA, the CDR3 is TGTGCCAGCAGTGACGTGGCGGCGAGTGAGACCCAGTACTTC.

V and J are TRBV30 and TRBJ2-3, with 9 bases identical to TRBD1. This CDR3 contains 15 residues. Germline CDR1 is GTSNPN and CDR2 is SVGIG (reference sequence). With 1 base clipped from V and 4 bases from J, the junction kept 6 bases outside the gene matches. CDR3 coding DNA: TGTGCCTGGAGTGCGGGGACAGGGAGCGCAGATACGCAGTATTTT. It translates to CAWSAGTGSADTQYF.

CDR3 nucleotides: TGTGCCAGCAGTGCCCCGGGACAGGGCTACAATGAGCAGTTCTTC. This encodes CASSAPGQGYNEQFF. The chain employs TRBV28 and TRBJ2-1; the match to TRBD1 covers 9 bases. The CDR3 spans 15 residues. The germline CDR1 and CDR2 sequences are MDHEN and SYDVKM. With V trimmed by 5 bases and J by 3 bases, 5 bases remained unmatched.

This chain connects TRBV25-1 to TRBJ2-5, with D possibly being TRBD2 (5 bases). The ends were cut back, 7 bases at V and 9 bases at J, with 18 bases in the middle. The CDR3 contains 13 residues. Per germline, CDR1 MGHDK and CDR2 SYGVNS. The DNA of the CDR3 is TGTGCCAGCACCCCTTCGGGATCGTCGTCCCAGTACTTC. Its protein is CASTPSGSSSQYF.

The rearrangement joins TRBV30 to TRBJ1-1; possibly TRBD1 for D (5 bases). The CDR3 totals 13 residues. The V and J ends lost 5 bases and 5 bases respectively, with 15 bases between them. CDR1 is GTSNPN, CDR2 SVGIG, per germline (reference sequence). Here the CDR3 DNA reads TGTGCCTGGGTAGGGGATAAGGGGACTGAAGCTTTCTTT. Its protein is CAWVGDKGTEAFF.

The table lists this clone with a count of one. The chain employs TRBV6-5 and TRBJ1-1, with unresolved D. The CDR3 is 13 amino acids. V shed 3 bases and J shed 1 base, with 6 bases lying between them. Per the germline V gene, CDR1 is MNHEY and CDR2 is SVGAGI. The CDR3 here is CASSYRQNTEAFF. The CDR3 bases are TGTGCCAGCAGTTATCGACAGAACACTGAAGCTTTCTTT.

The chain recombines TRBV19 with TRBJ1-5; D uncertain. The germline V gene has CDR1 LNHDA and CDR2 SQIVND (reference sequence). V lost 5 bases and J 5 bases, leaving 10 bases between the germline ends. This CDR3 is 13 amino acids long. CDR3 loop: CASSYYSHQPQHF. The CDR3 DNA reads TGTGCCAGTAGTTATTACAGCCATCAGCCCCAGCATTTT.

This clone was observed a single time. The rearrangement uses TRBV5-1 and TRBJ2-1, with D possibly matching TRBD1 (6 bases). In germline, CDR1 is SGHRS, CDR2 YFSETQ. The V and J ends lost 0 bases and 9 bases respectively, with 16 bases between them. This CDR3 comprises 15 residues. In nucleotides, the CDR3 is TGCGCCAGCAGCTTGGTCGGACAGCCCCCTGGTGAGCAGTTCTTC. It is translated as CASSLVGQPPGEQFF.

The chain employs TRBV9 and TRBJ2-7; 9 bases agree with TRBD2. CDR1 and CDR2 from the germline V gene are SGDLS and YYNGEE. CDR3 length: 16 residues. V was pared by 0 bases and J by 6 bases, with 10 bases of the junction left unmatched. The CDR3 nucleotides are TGTGCCAGCAGCGTAGAAGGCGGGGGGGCATTACGCGAGCAGTACTTC. Amino acids: CASSVEGGGALREQYF.

The CDR3 DNA is TGTGCCAGCAGTGGACGACAGAGAATGAACACTGAAGCTTTCTTT. Translation gives CASSGRQRMNTEAFF. The chain combines TRBV6-1 with TRBJ1-1; perhaps TRBD1 as D (5 bases). CDR3 size: 15 residues. Per germline, CDR1 MNHNS and CDR2 SASEGT. V was cut by 4 bases and J by 0 bases, with 12 bases left in between.